This T cell receptor (beta chain) comes out of a study of blood T cell repertoires in COVID-19. Turning to the study itself: Specimens from acute and convalescent COVID-19 originated in the United States, Italy and Spain.

TCRdb's table, derived via immunoSEQ multiplex PCR, lists solely in-frame clones and lacks some. Of 140,000 to 150,000 clones listed, almost 85% are singletons. Assignments of participants to cohorts depended upon their own reported clinical history. Germline trimming cut 1 base from V and 10 bases from J; bases unmatched to any gene: 4. The germline gives CDR1 GTSNPN, CDR2 SVGIG (reference sequence). This CDR3 region has 14 residues. The specimen sequenced was PBMCs or T cells enriched from blood (not recorded which). The chain uses TRBV30 and TRBJ1-6, with 10 bases fitting TRBD1. This sequence originates from a woman between 50 and 59 years old with acute COVID-19. The CDR3 loop reads CAWSARQGASPLHF. The CDR3 bases are TGTGCCTGGAGTGCTCGACAGGGGGCATCACCCCTCCACTTT.